This TCR beta chain originates from a study of human T cells and chemical hapten exposure. Study information: Largely, small differences in pooled library volume made per-sample TCR yields vary.

Per the original data handling: Samples ranged from roughly 23,224 to 690,600 TCRs, with a median of approximately 96,000. TCRdb processed the 5' RACE reads anew with MiXCR; each CDR3 protein has one entry. These V and J calls are TCRdb output, not the study's own analysis. The repertoire holds 150,000 or so distinct CDR3 sequences, 3.5% to 5% seen once, with around 1.5% in the top ten. Researchers extracted total RNA from unfractionated whole blood. The germline gives CDR1 MNHEY, CDR2 SVGEGT. The ends were cut back, 6 bases at V and 2 bases at J, with 8 bases in the middle. CDR3 length equals 13 residues. This clonotype was counted at least ten times.

This clonotype originated in a female donor in good health. The V and J genes are TRBV6-2 or TRBV6-3 and TRBJ1-3; D gene unclear. CDR3 loop: CASRDNAGNTIYF. The CDR3 bases are TGTGCCAGCAGAGACAACGCTGGAAACACCATATATTTT.